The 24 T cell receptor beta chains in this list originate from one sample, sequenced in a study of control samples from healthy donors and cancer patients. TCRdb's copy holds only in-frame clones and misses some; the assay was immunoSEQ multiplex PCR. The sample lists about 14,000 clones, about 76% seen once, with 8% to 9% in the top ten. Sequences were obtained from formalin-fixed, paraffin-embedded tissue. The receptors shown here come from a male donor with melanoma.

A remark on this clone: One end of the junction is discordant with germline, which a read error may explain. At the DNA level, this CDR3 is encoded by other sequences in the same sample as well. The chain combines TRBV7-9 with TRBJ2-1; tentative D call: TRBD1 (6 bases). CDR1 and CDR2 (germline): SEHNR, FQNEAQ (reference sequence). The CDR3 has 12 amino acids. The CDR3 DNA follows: TGTGCCAGCACCTTAGGGGGCAATGAGCAGTTCTTC. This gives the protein CASTLGGNEQFF.

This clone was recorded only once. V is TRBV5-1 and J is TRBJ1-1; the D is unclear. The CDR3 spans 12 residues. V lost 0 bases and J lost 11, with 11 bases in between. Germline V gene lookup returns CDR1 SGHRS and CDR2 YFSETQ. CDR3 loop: CASSLGSEKAFF. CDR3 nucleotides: TGCGCCAGCAGCTTGGGCTCGGAGAAGGCTTTCTTT.

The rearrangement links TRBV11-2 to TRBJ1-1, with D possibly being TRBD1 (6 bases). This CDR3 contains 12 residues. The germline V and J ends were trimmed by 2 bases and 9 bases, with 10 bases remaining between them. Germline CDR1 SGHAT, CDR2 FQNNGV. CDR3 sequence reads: CASSLSTGKAFF. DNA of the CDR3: TGTGCCAGCAGCTTATCGACAGGTAAAGCTTTCTTT.

The CDR3 spells CASSLGGYNSPLHF. The DNA of the CDR3 is TGTGCCAGCAGCTTAGGAGGGTATAATTCACCCCTCCACTTT. The chain uses TRBV7-2 and TRBJ1-6; no clear D. Trimming removed 1 base from V and 4 bases from J, with 5 bases in between. The CDR3 is 14 amino acids. The germline gives CDR1 SGHTA, CDR2 FQGNSA.

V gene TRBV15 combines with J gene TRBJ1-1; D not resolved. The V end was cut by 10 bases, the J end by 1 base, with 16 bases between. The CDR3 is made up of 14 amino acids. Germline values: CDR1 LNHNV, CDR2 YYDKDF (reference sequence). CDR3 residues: CAREVRGGNTEAFF. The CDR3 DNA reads TGTGCCAGGGAGGTGAGAGGCGGGAACACTGAAGCTTTCTTT.

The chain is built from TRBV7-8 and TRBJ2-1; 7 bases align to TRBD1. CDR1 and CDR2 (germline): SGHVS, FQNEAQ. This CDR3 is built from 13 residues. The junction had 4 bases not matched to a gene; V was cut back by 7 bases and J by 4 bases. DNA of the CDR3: TGTGCCAGCAAGAGGACAGGTTACAATGAGCAGTTCTTC. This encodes CASKRTGYNEQFF.

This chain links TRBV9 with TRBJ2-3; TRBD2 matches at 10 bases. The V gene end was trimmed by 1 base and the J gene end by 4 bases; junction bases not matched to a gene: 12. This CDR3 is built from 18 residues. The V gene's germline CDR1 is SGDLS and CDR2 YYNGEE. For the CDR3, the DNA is TGTGCCAGCAGCGTAAGAAGCGGGGGGGAGATATTTGCAGATACGCAGTATTTT. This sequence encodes CASSVRSGGEIFADTQYF.

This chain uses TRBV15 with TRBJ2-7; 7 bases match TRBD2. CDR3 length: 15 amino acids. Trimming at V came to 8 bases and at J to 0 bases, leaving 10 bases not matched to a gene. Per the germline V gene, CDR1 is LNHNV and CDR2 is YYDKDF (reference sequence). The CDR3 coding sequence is TGTGCCACCTACGAGCGGGACGCAAGCTCCTACGAGCAGTACTTC. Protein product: CATYERDASSYEQYF.

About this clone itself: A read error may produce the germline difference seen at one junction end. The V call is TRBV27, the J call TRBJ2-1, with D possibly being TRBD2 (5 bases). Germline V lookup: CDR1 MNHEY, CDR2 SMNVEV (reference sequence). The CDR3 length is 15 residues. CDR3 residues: CASNLFWTGDNEQFF. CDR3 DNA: TGTGCCAGCAATTTATTTTGGACTGGGGACAATGAGCAGTTCTTC.

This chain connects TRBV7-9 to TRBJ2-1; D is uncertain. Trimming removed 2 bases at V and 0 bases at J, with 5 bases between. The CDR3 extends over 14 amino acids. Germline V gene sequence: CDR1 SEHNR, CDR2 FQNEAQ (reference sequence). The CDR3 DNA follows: TGTGCCAGCAGCTTATTGCTCTCCTACAATGAGCAGTTCTTC. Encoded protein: CASSLLLSYNEQFF.

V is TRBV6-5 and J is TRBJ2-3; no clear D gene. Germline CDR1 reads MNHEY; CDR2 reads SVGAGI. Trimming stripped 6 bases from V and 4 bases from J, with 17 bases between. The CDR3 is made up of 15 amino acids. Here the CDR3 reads CASSLLDAGPDTQYF. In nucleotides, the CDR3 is TGTGCCAGCAGCCTATTGGACGCAGGACCAGATACGCAGTATTTT.

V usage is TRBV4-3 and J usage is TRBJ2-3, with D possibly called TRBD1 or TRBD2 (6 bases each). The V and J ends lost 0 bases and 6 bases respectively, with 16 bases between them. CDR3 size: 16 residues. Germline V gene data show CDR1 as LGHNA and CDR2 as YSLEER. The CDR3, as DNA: TGCGCCAGCAGCCAAGAGCCGGGGGCAAGGGGGGATACGCAGTATTTT. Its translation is CASSQEPGARGDTQYF.

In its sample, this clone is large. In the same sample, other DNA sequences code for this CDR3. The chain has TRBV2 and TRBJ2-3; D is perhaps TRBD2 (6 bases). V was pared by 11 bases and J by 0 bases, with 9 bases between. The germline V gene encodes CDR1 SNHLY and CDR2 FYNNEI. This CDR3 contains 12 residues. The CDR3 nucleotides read TGTGCCTCGGGGACTAGCACAGATACGCAGTATTTT. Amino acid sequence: CASGTSTDTQYF.

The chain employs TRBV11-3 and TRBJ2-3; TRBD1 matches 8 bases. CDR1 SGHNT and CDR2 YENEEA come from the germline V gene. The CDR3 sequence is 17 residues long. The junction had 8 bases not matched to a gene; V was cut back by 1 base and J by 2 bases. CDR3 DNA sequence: TGTGCCAGCAGCTTAGGGGCAGGGGGCCCCCCCACAGATACGCAGTATTTT. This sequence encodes CASSLGAGGPPTDTQYF.

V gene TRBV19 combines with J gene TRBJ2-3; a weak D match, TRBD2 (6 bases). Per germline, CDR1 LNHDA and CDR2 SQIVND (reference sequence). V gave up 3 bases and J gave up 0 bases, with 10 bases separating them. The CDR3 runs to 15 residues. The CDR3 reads CASSIGGVSTDTQYF. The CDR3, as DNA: TGTGCCAGTAGTATCGGAGGGGTTAGCACAGATACGCAGTATTTT.

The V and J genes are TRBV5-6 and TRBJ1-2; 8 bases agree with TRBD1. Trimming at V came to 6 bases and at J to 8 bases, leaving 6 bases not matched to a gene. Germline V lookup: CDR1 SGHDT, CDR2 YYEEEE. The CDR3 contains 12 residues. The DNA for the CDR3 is TGTGCCAGCAACAGCAGGGGGCTGGGCTACACCTTC. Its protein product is CASNSRGLGYTF.

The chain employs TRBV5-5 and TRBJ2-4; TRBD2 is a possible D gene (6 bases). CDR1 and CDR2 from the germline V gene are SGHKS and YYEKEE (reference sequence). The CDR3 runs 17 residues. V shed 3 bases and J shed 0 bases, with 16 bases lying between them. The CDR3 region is CASSYHLTGLAKNIQYF. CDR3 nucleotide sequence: TGTGCCAGCAGCTACCACCTGACGGGACTAGCCAAAAACATTCAGTACTTC.

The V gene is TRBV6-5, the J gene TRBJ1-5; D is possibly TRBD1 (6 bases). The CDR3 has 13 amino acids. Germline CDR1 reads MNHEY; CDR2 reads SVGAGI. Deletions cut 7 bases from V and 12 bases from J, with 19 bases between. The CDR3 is CASKAGGQGGQHF. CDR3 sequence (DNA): TGTGCCAGCAAAGCAGGCGGCCAAGGGGGCCAGCATTTT.

Here the CDR3 reads CASSIDRGRTDTQYF. CDR3 DNA sequence: TGTGCCAGTAGTATAGACAGGGGACGGACAGATACGCAGTATTTT. V is TRBV19 and J is TRBJ2-3, with D possibly matching TRBD1 (6 bases). The CDR3 is made up of 15 amino acids. V gave up 0 bases and J gave up 3 bases, with 10 bases separating them. Germline V lookup: CDR1 LNHDA, CDR2 SQIVND (reference sequence).

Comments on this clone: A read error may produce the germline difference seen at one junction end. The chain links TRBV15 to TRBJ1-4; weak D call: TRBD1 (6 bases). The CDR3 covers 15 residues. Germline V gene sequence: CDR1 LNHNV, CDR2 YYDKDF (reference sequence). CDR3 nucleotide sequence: TGTGCCACCAGCAGAGACCGGGGGGCTGGTGAAAAATTGTTTTTT. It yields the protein CATSRDRGAGEKLFF.

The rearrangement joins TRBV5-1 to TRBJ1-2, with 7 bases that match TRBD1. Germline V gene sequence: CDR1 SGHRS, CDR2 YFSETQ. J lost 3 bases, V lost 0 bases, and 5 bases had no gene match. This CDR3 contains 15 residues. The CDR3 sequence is CASSLEGGGYYGYTF. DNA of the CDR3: TGCGCCAGCAGCTTGGAGGGAGGGGGCTACTATGGCTACACCTTC.

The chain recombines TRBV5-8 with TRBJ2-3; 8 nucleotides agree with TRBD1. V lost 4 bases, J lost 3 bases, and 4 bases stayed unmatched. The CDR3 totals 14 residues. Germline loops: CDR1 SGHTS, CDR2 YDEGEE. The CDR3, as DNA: TGTGCCAGCAGCCCTGGACAGGGAACAGATACGCAGTATTTT. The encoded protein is CASSPGQGTDTQYF. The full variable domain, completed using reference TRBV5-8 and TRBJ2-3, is EAGVTQSPTHLIKTRGQQATLRCSPISGHTSVYWYQQALGLGLQFLLWYDEGEERNRGNFPPRFSGRQFPNYSSELNVNALELEDSALYLCASSPGQGTDTQYFGPGTRLTVL.

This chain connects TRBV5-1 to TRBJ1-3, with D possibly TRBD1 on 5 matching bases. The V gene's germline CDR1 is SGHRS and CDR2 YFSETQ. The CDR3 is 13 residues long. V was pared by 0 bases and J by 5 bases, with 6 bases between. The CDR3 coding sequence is TGCGCCAGCAGCTTGGGACAGAGAAACACCATATATTTT. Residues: CASSLGQRNTIYF.

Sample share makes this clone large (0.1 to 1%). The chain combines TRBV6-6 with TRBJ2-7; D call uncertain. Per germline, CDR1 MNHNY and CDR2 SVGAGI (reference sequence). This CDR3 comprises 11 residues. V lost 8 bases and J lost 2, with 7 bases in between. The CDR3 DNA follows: TGTGCCAGCTCGACGCCCTACGAGCAGTACTTC. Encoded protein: CASSTPYEQYF.